One sample yielded the 5 T cell receptor beta chains listed below, sequenced in a study of blood T cell repertoires in COVID-19. Assay: immunoSEQ multiplex PCR; the TCRdb copy retains only in-frame clones and omits some. This table holds roughly 43,000 clones, roughly 84% found once. The sample comprised peripheral blood. The receptor set was obtained from an older woman in a cohort sampled during active COVID-19.

This clone was picked up one time. The V and J genes are TRBV6-2 or TRBV6-3 and TRBJ2-2, with 8 bases matching TRBD2. The CDR3 runs to 17 residues. V shed 2 bases and J 2 bases; nucleotides not matched to a gene: 7. Germline V gene sequence: CDR1 MNHEY, CDR2 SVGEGT. The CDR3 loop is CASSYPIAGINTGELFF. As DNA, the CDR3 is TGTGCCAGCAGTTACCCCATAGCGGGGATTAACACCGGGGAGCTGTTTTTT.

J is TRBJ2-3 and V is TRBV28, with TRBD2 matching 11 bases. This CDR3 contains 18 residues. The germline gives CDR1 MDHEN, CDR2 SYDVKM. V shed 2 bases and J 2 bases; nucleotides not matched to a gene: 9. CDR3 amino acids: CASSLRAGTSGLTDTQYF. The DNA of the CDR3 is TGTGCCAGCAGTTTAAGGGCCGGGACTAGCGGACTCACAGATACGCAGTATTTT.

This chain connects TRBV5-1 to TRBJ1-1; a weak D match, TRBD1 (6 bases). Germline CDR1 reads SGHRS; CDR2 reads YFSETQ. CDR3 length: 16 residues. Trimming stripped 1 base from V and 0 bases from J, with 13 bases between. Here the CDR3 reads CASSLTQTGLNTEAFF. CDR3 DNA sequence: TGCGCCAGCAGCTTGACCCAGACAGGATTGAACACTGAAGCTTTCTTT. The whole variable domain, filled in from reference TRBV5-1 and TRBJ1-1, reads KAGVTQTPRYLIKTRGQQVTLSCSPISGHRSVSWYQQTPGQGLQFLFEYFSETQRNKGNFPGRFSGRQFSNSRSEMNVSTLELGDSALYLCASSLTQTGLNTEAFFGQGTRLTVV.

This chain joins TRBV2 and TRBJ2-7, with a weak D call TRBD2 (5 bases). This CDR3 comprises 15 residues. CDR1 and CDR2 from the germline V gene are SNHLY and FYNNEI. Trimming removed 2 bases from V and 6 bases from J, with 17 bases in between. CDR3 bases: TGTGCCAGCAGTGAAAAAAGACGGGAACCCCTCGAGCAGTACTTC. Protein: CASSEKRREPLEQYF.

J is TRBJ2-6 and V is TRBV9; D might be TRBD2 (6 bases). CDR3 length equals 19 residues. V was cut by 0 bases and J by 0 bases, with 16 bases left in between. CDR1 and CDR2 from the germline V gene are SGDLS and YYNGEE. The CDR3 coding sequence is TGTGCCAGCAGCGTAGGGGGTAGCGGCTCCTTCTCTGGGGCCAACGTCCTGACTTTC. Encoded protein: CASSVGGSGSFSGANVLTF.